This entry lists 32 T cell receptor beta chains sequenced from one sample in a study of shared clonotypes between healthy human individuals. TCRdb keeps only in-frame clones here, not all; method: immunoSEQ multiplex PCR. The sample holds over a million clones, 75% to 80% seen once. Source material: memory CD4+ T cells from PBMCs. The subset: CD45RA-negative fraction. The receptors here all came from a man between 18 and 29 years old in good health. Some clones in this sample may be carry-over from other donors' samples.

The V gene is TRBV11-2, the J gene TRBJ1-4; tentatively, D is TRBD1 (5 bases). This CDR3 has 15 residues. Per germline, CDR1 SGHAT and CDR2 FQNNGV. V shed 3 bases and J shed 5 bases, with 13 bases lying between them. CDR3 in amino acids: CASSFPNRDNEKLFF. CDR3 bases: TGTGCCAGCAGCTTTCCTAATCGGGACAATGAAAAACTGTTTTTT.

V is TRBV29-1 and J is TRBJ2-7; 9 nucleotides line up with TRBD1. The CDR3 length is 16 residues. Germline CDR1 is SQVTM and CDR2 is ANQGSEA. Unmatched junction bases numbered 13, after V lost 6 bases and J lost 1 base. This CDR3 is CSVLGGQGLSSYEQYF. The CDR3 DNA follows: TGCAGCGTCCTGGGGGGACAGGGCTTATCTTCCTACGAGCAGTACTTC.

J is TRBJ1-2 and V is TRBV28, with D possibly being TRBD1 (5 bases). The CDR3 is 12 amino acids. Germline V gene lookup returns CDR1 MDHEN and CDR2 SYDVKM. As DNA, the CDR3 is TGTGCAGCGGGTGGGGGTTTCTATGGCTACACCTTC. Translating gives CAAGGGFYGYTF.

The J gene is TRBJ2-1, the V gene TRBV28; D may be TRBD1 (5 bases). Germline V lookup: CDR1 MDHEN, CDR2 SYDVKM. The CDR3 extends over 13 amino acids. V was trimmed by 6 bases and J by 8 bases, leaving 14 bases between them. The CDR3 bases are TGTGCCAGCAGCCCCAGGGTCTTGGATGAGCAGTTCTTC. Protein sequence: CASSPRVLDEQFF.

This clone was detected only a few times. V usage is TRBV10-2 and J usage is TRBJ1-1; D is undetermined. Germline CDR1 reads WSHSY; CDR2 reads SAAADI. V was cut by 6 bases and J by 1 base, with 3 bases left in between. This CDR3 has 11 residues. The DNA for the CDR3 is TGCGCCAGCAGGGGGAACACTGAAGCTTTCTTT. This codes for CASRGNTEAFF.

The chain joins TRBV28 to TRBJ1-5; D is possibly TRBD1 (6 bases). Trimming took off 4 bases at V and 6 bases at J, with 19 bases between the two ends. The CDR3 is 16 amino acids. Germline-derived CDR1 and CDR2 are MDHEN and SYDVKM. The CDR3 reads CASSSNQGPVSQPQHF. As DNA, the CDR3 is TGTGCCAGCAGTTCGAATCAGGGGCCCGTGAGTCAGCCCCAGCATTTT.

The genes are TRBV29-1 and TRBJ2-2; TRBD2 matches at 10 bases. The V gene end was trimmed by 7 bases and the J gene end by 7 bases; junction bases not matched to a gene: 9. This CDR3 has 14 amino acids. The V gene's germline CDR1 is SQVTM and CDR2 ANQGSEA. CDR3 DNA: TGCAGCGGAAAAGCGGGAGGGCCAGTCGGGGAGCTGTTTTTT. It encodes CSGKAGGPVGELFF.

This clone was found once. Other DNA sequences from this sample encode an identical CDR3 as well. The CDR3 loop reads CASSSTGSTDTQYF. As DNA, the CDR3 is TGCGCCAGCAGCTCGACAGGGAGCACAGATACGCAGTATTTT. This rearrangement joins TRBV5-1 to TRBJ2-3; 7 bases map to TRBD1. The CDR3 extends over 14 amino acids. Germline lookup yields CDR1 SGHRS and CDR2 YFSETQ. Trimming at V came to 3 bases and at J to 0 bases, leaving 1 base not matched to a gene.

This rearrangement joins TRBV19 to TRBJ2-1; either TRBD1 or TRBD2 may fit D (5 bases each). The CDR3 spans 16 residues. The germline V gene has CDR1 LNHDA and CDR2 SQIVND (reference sequence). V was trimmed by 1 base and J by 12 bases, leaving 22 bases between them. This CDR3 is CASSIGQGPLTLWQFF. The CDR3, as DNA: TGTGCCAGTAGTATAGGGCAGGGACCCCTAACACTATGGCAGTTCTTC.

The chain carries TRBV28 and TRBJ1-5; D is ambiguous. The CDR3 is made up of 16 amino acids. The germline CDR1 and CDR2 sequences are MDHEN and SYDVKM. The V end lost 4 bases, the J end lost 2 bases, and 15 bases lay between the germline ends. The CDR3 DNA is TGTGCCAGCAGTTCCACTTCGAGCCTTGGCAATCAGCCCCAGCATTTT. This encodes CASSSTSSLGNQPQHF.

The chain couples TRBV11-3 to TRBJ1-4; D possibly corresponds to TRBD1 (5 bases). Germline loops: CDR1 SGHNT, CDR2 YENEEA. This CDR3 region has 15 residues. V was shortened by 2 bases and J by 8 bases, with 15 bases between the two germline ends. The CDR3 region is CASSLYPGDGEKLFF. The CDR3 nucleotides are TGTGCCAGCAGCTTATATCCTGGGGACGGCGAAAAACTGTTTTTT.

The chain uses TRBV5-1 and TRBJ2-1, with 10 bases matching TRBD2. CDR3 length: 16 residues. The ends lost 4 bases at V and 8 bases at J; junction bases unmatched: 12. CDR1 SGHRS and CDR2 YFSETQ come from the germline V gene. The CDR3 DNA follows: TGCGCCAGCAGCCCCCGCAGCGGGAGGGCCAGCGATGAGCAGTTCTTC. Its translation: CASSPRSGRASDEQFF.

This clone came up a few times. The same CDR3 also results from other DNA sequences found in this sample. V usage is TRBV5-6 and J usage is TRBJ1-1, with no clear D. Looked up from germline, CDR1 is SGHDT and CDR2 is YYEEEE. This CDR3 spans 13 amino acids. Trimming left V 0 bases short and J 1 base short, with 4 bases between. The CDR3 is CASSLARNTEAFF. The CDR3 DNA sequence: TGTGCCAGCAGCTTGGCCAGGAACACTGAAGCTTTCTTT.

There are a few counts of this clone. V is TRBV6-6 and J is TRBJ1-5, with D unresolved. Germline V CDR1 and CDR2: MNHNY, SVGAGI (reference sequence). The CDR3 runs to 14 residues. Between the trimmed V and J ends, which lost 6 bases and 3 bases, there was a span of 12 bases. This CDR3 reads CASRGTADNQPQHF. In DNA, the CDR3 is TGTGCCAGCAGAGGAACGGCAGACAATCAGCCCCAGCATTTT.

The rearrangement links TRBV4-2 to TRBJ2-5; D is possibly TRBD1 (5 bases). Germline V gene sequence: CDR1 LGHNA, CDR2 YNFKEQ. There are 15 residues in the CDR3. Trimming pared 1 base from V and 5 bases from J, leaving 14 bases between. The CDR3 nucleotides are TGTGCCAGCAGCCAAGTAGTGCAGGGCGACGAGACCCAGTACTTC. Its translation: CASSQVVQGDETQYF.

V gene TRBV5-4 combines with J gene TRBJ2-7, with 13 bases identical to TRBD2. J lost 1 base, V lost 4 bases, and 11 bases had no gene match. Per germline, CDR1 SGHNT and CDR2 YYREEE (reference sequence). The CDR3 runs 18 residues. CDR3 sequence: CASSAGLAGSLQSYEQYF. In DNA form, the CDR3 reads TGTGCCAGCAGCGCGGGACTAGCGGGATCTCTTCAATCCTACGAGCAGTACTTC.

The chain combines TRBV7-3 with TRBJ2-3; no definite D call. Trimming took 9 bases from V and 2 from J, leaving 6 bases between them. CDR1 is SGHTA and CDR2 is FQGTGA in the germline V gene. The CDR3 covers 11 residues. The CDR3 bases are TGTGCCAGTGGGGACACAGATACGCAGTATTTT. Translation gives CASGDTDTQYF.

The genes are TRBV7-2 and TRBJ1-2, with a possible D match to TRBD1 (6 bases). CDR1 and CDR2 from the germline V gene are SGHTA and FQGNSA. The V end was cut by 4 bases, the J end by 4 bases, with 13 bases between. This CDR3 is 14 amino acids long. CDR3 coding DNA: TGTGCCAGCAGCTCTACGGGGACAATCTATGGCTACACCTTC. This sequence encodes CASSSTGTIYGYTF.

This clone occurred a few times. J is TRBJ1-5 and V is TRBV19, with 7 bases that match TRBD1. Germline lookup yields CDR1 LNHDA and CDR2 SQIVND (reference sequence). The CDR3 has 13 amino acids. Trimming at V came to 11 bases and at J to 7 bases, leaving 11 bases not matched to a gene. CDR3 region: CAGRTGAVQPQHF. The CDR3 coding sequence is TGTGCCGGGAGAACAGGGGCTGTACAGCCCCAGCATTTT.

The J gene is TRBJ1-5, the V gene TRBV5-1, with D uncertain. V gave up 1 base and J gave up 2 bases, with 10 bases separating them. The CDR3 covers 15 residues. Germline lookup yields CDR1 SGHRS and CDR2 YFSETQ. DNA of the CDR3: TGCGCCAGCAGCTTGACCGGGTCGGGCAATCAGCCCCAGCATTTT. This gives the protein CASSLTGSGNQPQHF. The full variable domain, completed using reference TRBV5-1 and TRBJ1-5, is KAGVTQTPRYLIKTRGQQVTLSCSPISGHRSVSWYQQTPGQGLQFLFEYFSETQRNKGNFPGRFSGRQFSNSRSEMNVSTLELGDSALYLCASSLTGSGNQPQHFGDGTRLSIL.

This clone was picked up a small number of times. The chain employs TRBV19 and TRBJ2-2, with D hard to call. The CDR3 totals 11 residues. Trimming removed 7 bases at V and 9 bases at J, with 9 bases between. CDR1 and CDR2 (germline): LNHDA, SQIVND (reference sequence). The CDR3 sequence: CASTPDRELFF. CDR3 sequence (DNA): TGTGCCAGTACACCCGACCGGGAGCTGTTTTTT.

This clone was picked up one time. The rearrangement uses TRBV2 and TRBJ2-7; D is possibly TRBD1 or TRBD2 (5 bases each). Germline V CDR1 and CDR2: SNHLY, FYNNEI. Trimming took 0 bases from V and 4 from J, leaving 13 bases between them. This CDR3 spans 15 amino acids. This chain's CDR3 is CASSEALRGPYEQYF. CDR3 in DNA: TGTGCCAGCAGTGAAGCGCTTCGGGGACCTTACGAGCAGTACTTC.

This clone occurred a few times. J is TRBJ2-2 and V is TRBV7-2; D uncertain. V gave up 3 bases and J gave up 1 base, with 9 bases separating them. The CDR3 totals 15 residues. CDR1 is SGHTA, CDR2 FQGNSA, per germline. CDR3 in amino acids: CASSLGYLNTGELFF. The CDR3 DNA reads as TGTGCCAGCAGCTTGGGGTACTTGAACACCGGGGAGCTGTTTTTT.

This clone was recorded once. The chain has TRBV27 and TRBJ2-1; D is ambiguous. The germline V gene encodes CDR1 MNHEY and CDR2 SMNVEV (reference sequence). The length of the CDR3 is 18 residues. The V gene lost 4 bases and the J gene lost 0 bases, with 19 bases spanning the gap. The CDR3 coding sequence is TGTGCCAGCAGTTCCATTAACCCGGGCCGTCCCTCCTACAATGAGCAGTTCTTC. This codes for CASSSINPGRPSYNEQFF.

This clone was detected a few times. The chain employs TRBV28 and TRBJ1-2, with TRBD1 identical over 7 bases. The CDR3 loop spans 13 amino acids. J gave up 7 bases and V 5 bases, and 7 bases lay outside the gene matches. Germline CDR1 MDHEN, CDR2 SYDVKM. The CDR3 nucleotides are TGTGCCAGCAGTCTTACAGGGGAGGGTGGCTACACCTTC. The encoded protein is CASSLTGEGGYTF.

As concerns this clone: This same CDR3 is encoded by further DNA sequences in the sample. V gene TRBV18 combines with J gene TRBJ2-3, with D maybe TRBD2 (7 bases). The CDR3 has 14 amino acids. Trimming took 3 bases from V and 6 from J, leaving 13 bases between them. Per germline, CDR1 KGHSH and CDR2 LQKENI. The CDR3 region is CASSPTGGWDTQYF. For the CDR3, the DNA is TGTGCCAGCTCACCCACGGGGGGCTGGGATACGCAGTATTTT.

This chain joins TRBV5-1 and TRBJ1-1; the D gene is possibly TRBD1 (6 bases). With 1 base removed from V and 3 bases from J, the gap between germline ends came to 10 bases. CDR3 length equals 14 residues. Germline CDR1 reads SGHRS; CDR2 reads YFSETQ. DNA for the CDR3: TGCGCCAGCAGCTTGACAGGGAGGGACACTGAAGCTTTCTTT. Translating gives CASSLTGRDTEAFF.

This clone was observed a few times. The J gene is TRBJ2-2, the V gene TRBV2; 9 nucleotides line up with TRBD2. Trimming removed 9 bases from V and 2 bases from J; junction bases left unmatched: 4. The CDR3 sequence is 14 residues long. Germline CDR1 and CDR2: SNHLY and FYNNEI. CDR3 residues: CASQTSGNTGELFF. CDR3 DNA: TGTGCCAGTCAGACTAGCGGAAACACCGGGGAGCTGTTTTTT. The full variable domain, its missing parts supplied by reference TRBV2 and TRBJ2-2, is EPEVTQTPSHQVTQMGQEVILRCVPISNHLYFYWYRQILGQKVEFLVSFYNNEISEKSEIFDDQFSVERPDGSNFTLKIRSTKLEDSAMYFCASQTSGNTGELFFGEGSRLTVL.

This clone was counted only a few times. V gene TRBV27 combines with J gene TRBJ1-1, with D hard to call. The V and J ends lost 2 bases and 2 bases respectively, with 6 bases between them. This CDR3 has 13 amino acids. Germline lookup yields CDR1 MNHEY and CDR2 SMNVEV (reference sequence). The CDR3 region has the DNA TGTGCCAGCAGTTTAAAATCCAACACTGAAGCTTTCTTT. This encodes CASSLKSNTEAFF.

This chain links TRBV5-6 with TRBJ2-1, with 12 bases identical to TRBD1. V was pared by 4 bases and J by 9 bases, with 8 bases of the junction left unmatched. Germline V lookup: CDR1 SGHDT, CDR2 YYEEEE. The CDR3 extends over 15 amino acids. CDR3 DNA sequence: TGTGCCAGCAGCCGCCGGGACAGGGGGCAATTTGAGCAGTTCTTC. This sequence encodes CASSRRDRGQFEQFF.

This clone was counted a few times. A much larger clone is a single base away; this may be a read error. The rearrangement links TRBV2 to TRBJ1-5; D gene uncertain. The CDR3 has 9 amino acids. The ends were cut back, 7 bases at V and 5 bases at J, with 0 bases in the middle. Germline values: CDR1 SNHLY, CDR2 FYNNEI. The CDR3 sequence: CASNQPQHF. CDR3 in DNA: TGTGCCAGCAATCAGCCCCAGCATTTT.

In its sample, this clone was seen once. The chain recombines TRBV7-3 with TRBJ1-1, with D maybe TRBD1 (6 bases). Germline V gene sequence: CDR1 SGHTA, CDR2 FQGTGA. Between the trimmed V and J ends, which lost 2 bases and 5 bases, there was a span of 9 bases. This CDR3 region has 13 residues. In nucleotides, the CDR3 is TGTGCCAGCAGCTTAGCAGGGGCAACTGAAGCTTTCTTT. Translation gives CASSLAGATEAFF.